This T cell receptor beta chain came from a study of cytomegalovirus exposure and HLA in healthy donors. General study results and limits: Productive status was seen about 87% or about 30% of the time for most TCR beta V segments in an earlier analysis.

A multiplex PCR was run with 60 Vbeta primers and 13 Jbeta primers. The protocol was immunoSEQ multiplex PCR, while the TCRdb copy is restricted to in-frame clones and leaves out a portion. This table holds around 220,000 clones, 75% to 80% found once. The length of the CDR3 is 16 residues. V lost 1 base, J lost 3 bases, and 12 bases lay in between. Germline values: CDR1 MDHEN, CDR2 SYDVKM. To note about this clone: What it recognizes is unknown.

The source is a man aged 18 to 29 in good health and CMV-seronegative. Sequenced material: PBMCs. The gene calls are TRBV28 and TRBJ2-2; D possibly corresponds to TRBD1 (5 bases). The CDR3 here is CASSLSAQVDTGELFF. CDR3 DNA: TGTGCCAGCAGTTTATCCGCACAGGTAGACACCGGGGAGCTGTTTTTT.